The clone carrying this TCR beta chain was observed a handful of times. Its cognate antigen is unknown. The use of a sample-barcoded 5' primer and a J-beta primer mix characterized a second PCR of roughly 7 to 11 cycles. In TCRdb, the 5' RACE reads were re-called with MiXCR into one record per CDR3 protein. The sample records 450,000 to 600,000 distinct CDR3 sequences, around 27% being singletons. Germline values: CDR1 LNHDA, CDR2 SQIVND (reference sequence). V dropped 7 bases and J dropped 0 bases, with 14 bases sitting between them. CDR3 size: 15 residues. This entry is derived from a study of blood T cells in healthy people across ages. Study-wide points: Greater diversity and more naive CD4+ cells were seen in long-lived donors than in aged donors.

The sample also formed part of further work on T cells of mothers and their children.

Source material: blood. J is TRBJ2-3 and V is TRBV19; D uncertain. The receptor's source is a boy between 2 and 15 years old in good health. CDR3 amino acids: CASTDGRTSTDTQYF. The CDR3 nucleotides are TGTGCCAGTACCGATGGGCGTACTAGCACAGATACGCAGTATTTT.